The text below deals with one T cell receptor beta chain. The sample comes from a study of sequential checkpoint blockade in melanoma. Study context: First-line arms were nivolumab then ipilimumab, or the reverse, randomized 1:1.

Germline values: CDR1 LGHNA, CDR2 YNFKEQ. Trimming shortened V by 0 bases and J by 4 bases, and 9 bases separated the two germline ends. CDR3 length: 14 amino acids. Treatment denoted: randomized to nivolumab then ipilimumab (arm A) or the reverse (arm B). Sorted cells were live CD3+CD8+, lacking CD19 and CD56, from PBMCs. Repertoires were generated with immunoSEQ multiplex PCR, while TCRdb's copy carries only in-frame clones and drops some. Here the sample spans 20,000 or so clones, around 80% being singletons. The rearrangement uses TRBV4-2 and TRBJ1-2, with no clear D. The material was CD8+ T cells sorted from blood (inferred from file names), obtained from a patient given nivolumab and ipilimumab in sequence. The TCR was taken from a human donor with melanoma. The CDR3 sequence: CASSQDQLAYGYTF. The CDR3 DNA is TGTGCCAGCAGCCAAGATCAGTTGGCCTATGGCTACACCTTC.